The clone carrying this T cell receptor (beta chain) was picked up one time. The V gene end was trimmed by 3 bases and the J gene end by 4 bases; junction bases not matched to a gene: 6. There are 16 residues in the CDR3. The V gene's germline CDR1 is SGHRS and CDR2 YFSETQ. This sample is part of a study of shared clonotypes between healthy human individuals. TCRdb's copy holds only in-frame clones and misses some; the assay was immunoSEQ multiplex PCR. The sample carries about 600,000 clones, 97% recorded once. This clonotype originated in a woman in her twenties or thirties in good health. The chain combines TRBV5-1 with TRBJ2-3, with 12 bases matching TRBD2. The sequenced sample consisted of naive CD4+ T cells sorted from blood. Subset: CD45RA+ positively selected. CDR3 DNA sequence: TGCGCCAGCAGCTACCTAGCGGGAGGGCTCCCAGATACGCAGTATTTT. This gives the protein CASSYLAGGLPDTQYF. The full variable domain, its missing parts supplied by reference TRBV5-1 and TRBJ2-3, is KAGVTQTPRYLIKTRGQQVTLSCSPISGHRSVSWYQQTPGQGLQFLFEYFSETQRNKGNFPGRFSGRQFSNSRSEMNVSTLELGDSALYLCASSYLAGGLPDTQYFGPGTRLTVL.